This T cell receptor beta chain was profiled in a study of blood T cell repertoires in COVID-19. Participants' reported clinical history set cohort assignment. Cohort 3 recovery required two negative PCRs, clearance, or symptom resolution. Some clones are missing from TCRdb's copy, which holds only in-frame ones; the method was immunoSEQ multiplex PCR. The sample consists of about 250,000 clones, more than 75% of them appearing once. Sequences were obtained from PBMCs or T cells enriched from blood (not recorded which). The sequence came from a woman aged 45 to 65 who had recovered from COVID-19.

CDR3 amino acids: CASSLPSGTRETQYF. The CDR3 region has the DNA TGTGCCAGCAGCCTCCCCTCGGGGACTAGAGAGACCCAGTACTTC. This chain uses TRBV3-1 (or the pseudogene TRBV3-2) with TRBJ2-5; TRBD2 matches 8 bases. J lost 4 bases, V lost 4 bases, and 8 bases had no gene match. Germline lookup yields CDR1 LGHDT and CDR2 YNNKEL (reference sequence). This CDR3 region has 15 residues.